This T cell receptor (beta chain) appears in the sequencing data of a study of cytomegalovirus exposure and HLA in healthy donors. Broader study findings: In a later analysis, CMV-associated beta chains were mostly HLA-associated, it appeared. In presence/absence analyses, roughly uniform sequencing depth across donors was assumed. In an earlier analysis, in some 500 donors, most V segments appeared productive either ~90% or ~30% of the time.

Concerning this clone itself: Its specificity is unknown. The sample holds other DNA sequences that translate to the same CDR3.

The study ran its PCR with 60 Vbeta and 13 Jbeta primers. The protocol was immunoSEQ multiplex PCR, while the TCRdb copy is restricted to in-frame clones and leaves out a portion. The sample comprises some 200,000 clones, 80% to 90% of which are singletons, and 0.9% to 1.1% rests with the top ten. The V end was cut by 5 bases, the J end by 2 bases, with 16 bases between. Germline V gives CDR1 SGHTA, CDR2 FQGNSA. This CDR3 is 15 amino acids long. The sequencing input was PBMCs. The receptor comes from a woman between 18 and 29 years old in good health and CMV-seronegative. This sequence joins TRBV7-2 and TRBJ2-7, with a tentative D call TRBD1 (6 bases). The CDR3 nucleotides are TGTGCCAGCAGCCGTGTAGGGGGAGCTACCTACGAGCAGTACTTC. Translated: CASSRVGGATYEQYF.